The 23 T cell receptor beta chains in this list originate from one sample, sequenced in a study of cytomegalovirus exposure and HLA in healthy donors. A multiplex PCR was run with 60 Vbeta primers and 13 Jbeta primers. The table came from immunoSEQ multiplex PCR; TCRdb's copy has only in-frame clones and leaves some out. The sample has around 45,000 clones, 51% seen once. Input material: PBMCs. The receptors originated from a man in his sixties in good health and CMV-seronegative.

This clone was counted between two and nine times. V and J are TRBV6-5 and TRBJ1-3; D gene ambiguous. CDR1 MNHEY and CDR2 SVGAGI come from the germline V gene. The CDR3 has 13 residues. Deletions cut 7 bases from V and 7 bases from J, with 14 bases between. CDR3 residues: CASTYGPRNTIYF. CDR3 nucleotides: TGTGCCAGCACCTACGGTCCTCGGAACACCATATATTTT.

This chain uses TRBV6-5 with TRBJ1-1, with TRBD1 matching 7 bases. The CDR3 is made up of 14 amino acids. Germline loops: CDR1 MNHEY, CDR2 SVGAGI. In DNA form, the CDR3 reads TGTGCGGCAAACGCGGGACAGTTAAGCACTGAAGCTTTCTTT. Encoded protein: CAANAGQLSTEAFF.

The rearrangement uses TRBV23-1 and TRBJ2-7; 7 nucleotides agree with TRBD1. TRBV23-1 is identified as an open reading frame with a role that is uncertain. V lost 4 bases to trimming and J lost 6 bases; unmatched junction nucleotides: 15. There are 16 residues in the CDR3. In nucleotides, the CDR3 is TGCGCCAGCAGTCGTTCGGTGACAGGGCCTTTCCGCGAGCAGTACTTC. It encodes CASSRSVTGPFREQYF.

V and J are TRBV5-8 and TRBJ1-4; D might be TRBD1 (6 bases). V was cut by 4 bases and J by 6 bases, with 10 bases left in between. Looked up from germline, CDR1 is SGHTS and CDR2 is YDEGEE. The CDR3 is 13 amino acids. The CDR3 DNA reads as TGTGCCAGCAGCACAGGGAGACATGAAAAACTGTTTTTT. It is translated as CASSTGRHEKLFF.

This clone was seen a few times. This sequence joins TRBV5-6 and TRBJ2-7, with D unresolved. The germline V gene encodes CDR1 SGHDT and CDR2 YYEEEE. Trimming took off 7 bases at V and 2 bases at J, with 13 bases between the two ends. This CDR3 has 13 amino acids. CDR3 region: CASHNTFTYEQYF. The CDR3 coding sequence is TGTGCCAGCCATAACACGTTCACCTACGAGCAGTACTTC.

The chain uses TRBV29-1 and TRBJ2-1; weak D call: TRBD2 (6 bases). The germline V and J ends were trimmed by 3 bases and 3 bases, with 12 bases remaining between them. There are 14 residues in the CDR3. Per the germline V gene, CDR1 is SQVTM and CDR2 is ANQGSEA. The CDR3 loop is CSVDRRGSYNEQFF. The CDR3 region has the DNA TGCAGCGTTGATAGGAGGGGCAGCTACAATGAGCAGTTCTTC.

This clone was observed a single time. The chain joins TRBV7-6 to TRBJ2-5, with D perhaps matching TRBD2 (7 bases). Germline V gives CDR1 SGHVS, CDR2 FNYEAQ. This CDR3 is built from 15 residues. V shed 2 bases and J shed 7 bases, with 17 bases lying between them. CDR3 in amino acids: CASSLSPQGGGTQYF. The CDR3 coding sequence is TGTGCCAGCAGCTTATCCCCCCAGGGAGGGGGGACCCAGTACTTC.

V gene TRBV18 combines with J gene TRBJ2-5, with 9 bases matching TRBD2. The J segment lost 3 bases and the V segment lost 1 base, leaving 3 bases of the junction unmatched. The CDR3 covers 15 residues. CDR1 is KGHSH, CDR2 LQKENI, per germline. The CDR3 loop reads CASSPRSGREETQYF. CDR3 DNA sequence: TGTGCCAGCTCACCACGTAGCGGGAGAGAAGAGACCCAGTACTTC.

The CDR3 sequence: CSVGQLQETQYF. CDR3 in DNA: TGCAGCGTCGGACAGCTCCAAGAGACCCAGTACTTC. The chain is built from TRBV29-1 and TRBJ2-5; D possibly corresponds to TRBD1 (6 bases). V lost 6 bases, J lost 1 base, and 9 bases lay in between. Germline V gene sequence: CDR1 SQVTM, CDR2 ANQGSEA. This CDR3 comprises 12 residues.

This sequence joins TRBV7-2 and TRBJ2-5; 7 positions match TRBD2. The J call may be faulty, since TRBJ2-7 better matches the DNA end. Looked up from germline, CDR1 is SGHTA and CDR2 is FQGNSA. CDR3 size: 16 residues. This CDR3 reads CASSFLSGDSSYEQYF. CDR3 sequence (DNA): TGTGCCAGCAGCTTCCTCAGCGGGGACTCCTCCTACGAGCAGTACTTC.

The V gene is TRBV5-4, the J gene TRBJ2-7, with TRBD1 matching over 7 bases. The CDR3 contains 16 residues. CDR1 SGHNT and CDR2 YYREEE come from the germline V gene (reference sequence). V dropped 4 bases and J dropped 2; count of bases not matched to a gene: 12. CDR3: CASSAPGRDSAYEQYF. Written as DNA, the CDR3 is TGTGCCAGCAGCGCCCCCGGTCGGGACAGTGCCTACGAGCAGTACTTC.

The chain combines TRBV30 with TRBJ2-1; 10 bases align to TRBD2. With 7 bases clipped from V and 7 bases from J, the junction kept 7 bases outside the gene matches. The CDR3 runs to 13 residues. The germline CDR1 and CDR2 sequences are GTSNPN and SVGIG (reference sequence). CDR3 amino acids: CASEREGGNEQFF. The CDR3 nucleotides read TGTGCCTCCGAGCGGGAGGGCGGGAATGAGCAGTTCTTC.

This clone was counted only a few times. The chain's CDR3 is CASSPGTITNEKLFF. The CDR3 DNA sequence: TGTGCCAGCAGCCCGGGAACTATCACTAATGAAAAACTGTTTTTT. The chain uses TRBV28 and TRBJ1-4; D is ambiguous. The CDR3 spans 15 residues. Trimming pared 6 bases from V and 2 bases from J, leaving 13 bases between. Germline-derived CDR1 and CDR2 are MDHEN and SYDVKM.

The J gene is TRBJ2-5, the V gene TRBV7-2; 9 nucleotides match TRBD1. CDR1 is SGHTA, CDR2 FQGNSA, per germline. V lost 2 bases, J lost 4 bases, and 8 bases stayed unmatched. This CDR3 has 16 residues. CDR3 protein: CASSLFGQGRTETQYF. CDR3 in DNA: TGTGCCAGCAGCTTATTCGGACAGGGGCGAACAGAGACCCAGTACTTC.

V is TRBV6-6 and J is TRBJ1-2; D remains unclear. Trimming took off 5 bases at V and 4 bases at J, with 11 bases between the two ends. Germline loops: CDR1 MNHNY, CDR2 SVGAGI (reference sequence). CDR3 length: 13 amino acids. The CDR3 DNA is TGTGCCAGCAGTCCCACAATCAGCTATGGCTACACCTTC. It specifies CASSPTISYGYTF.

V usage is TRBV6-1 and J usage is TRBJ1-1; 9 bases agree with TRBD1. This CDR3 region has 15 residues. V lost 1 base to trimming and J lost 3 bases; unmatched junction nucleotides: 3. In germline, CDR1 is MNHNS, CDR2 SASEGT. The CDR3 reads CASSEEGQGYTEAFF. The CDR3 DNA reads TGTGCCAGCAGTGAAGAGGGACAGGGTTACACTGAAGCTTTCTTT.

A few counts support this clone. This rearrangement joins TRBV6-5 to TRBJ2-1, with 13 bases aligning to TRBD2. Germline V gene lookup returns CDR1 MNHEY and CDR2 SVGAGI. This CDR3 contains 16 residues. Trimming removed 2 bases from V and 5 bases from J; junction bases left unmatched: 3. This CDR3 reads CASSYVGLAGNNEQFF. DNA for the CDR3: TGTGCCAGCAGTTACGTGGGACTAGCGGGAAACAATGAGCAGTTCTTC.

The CDR3 protein is CASRPASGSPNEQYF. The CDR3 DNA reads TGTGCCAGCAGACCTGCCAGCGGGAGTCCAAATGAGCAGTACTTC. The gene calls are TRBV6-5 and TRBJ2-5; 8 nucleotides line up with TRBD2. V lost 6 bases and J lost 11; bases outside the gene matches: 17. There are 15 residues in the CDR3. Germline V gives CDR1 MNHEY, CDR2 SVGAGI.

This clone was counted between two and nine times. This chain connects TRBV5-1 to TRBJ2-7, with 8 positions matching TRBD1. CDR3 length: 15 amino acids. V trimming: 1 base; J trimming: 6 bases; junction bases outside the gene matches: 9. Germline CDR1 and CDR2: SGHRS and YFSETQ. CDR3 DNA sequence: TGCGCCAGCAGCTTGAGTGGACAGGGAAGGGGCGAGCAGTACTTC. Translation gives CASSLSGQGRGEQYF.

This clone occurred a few times. This chain joins TRBV30 and TRBJ2-3, with unresolved D. Trimming stripped 0 bases from V and 2 bases from J, with 6 bases between. The CDR3 is made up of 13 amino acids. CDR1 and CDR2 (germline): GTSNPN, SVGIG (reference sequence). The CDR3 sequence: CAWSVLSTDTQYF. In DNA form, the CDR3 reads TGTGCCTGGAGTGTACTATCCACAGATACGCAGTATTTT.

This clone came up once. The chain has TRBV7-2 and TRBJ1-2, with a weak D call TRBD1 (5 bases). Deletions cut 6 bases from V and 8 bases from J, with 16 bases between. Germline V gene lookup returns CDR1 SGHTA and CDR2 FQGNSA. The CDR3 consists of 13 residues. The CDR3 sequence: CASRFDSNWGYTF. CDR3 DNA sequence: TGTGCCAGCAGATTTGACAGTAATTGGGGCTACACCTTC.

The J gene is TRBJ1-1, the V gene TRBV5-8; D is undetermined. Germline-derived CDR1 and CDR2 are SGHTS and YDEGEE. The CDR3 has 13 residues. Trimming took 5 bases from V and 7 from J, leaving 15 bases between them. The CDR3 is CASSRKLHGEAFF. In nucleotides, the CDR3 is TGTGCCAGCAGTAGAAAGCTTCATGGTGAAGCTTTCTTT. The complete variable domain, with remaining parts taken from reference TRBV5-8 and TRBJ1-1, reads EAGVTQSPTHLIKTRGQQATLRCSPISGHTSVYWYQQALGLGLQFLLWYDEGEERNRGNFPPRFSGRQFPNYSSELNVNALELEDSALYLCASSRKLHGEAFFGQGTRLTVV.

V and J are TRBV7-9 and TRBJ2-7; 7 bases map to TRBD1. From germline, CDR1 is SEHNR and CDR2 FQNEAQ (reference sequence). V dropped 5 bases and J dropped 2; count of bases not matched to a gene: 12. The length of the CDR3 is 16 residues. As DNA, the CDR3 is TGTGCCAGCAGCCCCTCTGGGGGACAGCTTACCTACGAGCAGTACTTC. It encodes CASSPSGGQLTYEQYF.